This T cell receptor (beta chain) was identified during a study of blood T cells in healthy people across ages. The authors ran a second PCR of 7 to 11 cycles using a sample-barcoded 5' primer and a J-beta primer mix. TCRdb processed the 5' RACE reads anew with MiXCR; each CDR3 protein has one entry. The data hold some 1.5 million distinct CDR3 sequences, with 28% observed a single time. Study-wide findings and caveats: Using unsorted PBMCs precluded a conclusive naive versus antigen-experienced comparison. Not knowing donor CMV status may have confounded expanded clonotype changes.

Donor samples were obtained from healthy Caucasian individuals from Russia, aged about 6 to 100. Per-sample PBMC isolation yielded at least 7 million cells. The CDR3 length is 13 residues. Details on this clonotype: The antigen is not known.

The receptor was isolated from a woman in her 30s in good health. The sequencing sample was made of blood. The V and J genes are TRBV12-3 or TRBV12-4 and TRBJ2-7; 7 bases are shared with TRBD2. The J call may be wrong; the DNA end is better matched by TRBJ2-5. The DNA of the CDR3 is TGTGCCAGCAGAGCCGCTAGCGGAGAGACCCAGTACTTC. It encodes CASRAASGETQYF.